These 16 T cell receptor beta chains share one sample of origin, sequenced in a study of blood T cells in healthy people across ages. Primed by a sample-barcoded 5' primer and a J-beta primer mix, a second PCR proceeded for about 6 to 12 cycles. TCRdb used MiXCR to reprocess the 5' RACE reads, holding one entry per CDR3 protein. The table lists 870,000 or so distinct CDR3 sequences, 29% of them singletons. The sample was blood. These receptors originate from a woman over 75 in good health.

The sample holds a few counts of this clonotype. The chain joins TRBV2 to TRBJ1-1; possible D gene TRBD1, 6 bases. CDR1 is SNHLY, CDR2 FYNNEI, per germline. The V end was cut by 6 bases, the J end by 1 base, with 12 bases between. The CDR3 consists of 14 residues. In DNA, the CDR3 is TGTGCCAGCAGACCGGGACATCCGAACACTGAAGCTTTCTTT. Amino acids: CASRPGHPNTEAFF.

This clonotype was observed a few times. The V call is TRBV27, the J call TRBJ2-3; perhaps TRBD2 as D (5 bases). Per germline, CDR1 MNHEY and CDR2 SMNVEV (reference sequence). The CDR3 consists of 14 residues. V dropped 6 bases and J dropped 6 bases, with 16 bases sitting between them. CDR3 sequence reads: CASRDTRVGDTQYF. The CDR3, as DNA: TGTGCCAGCAGAGACACGAGGGTAGGGGATACGCAGTATTTT.

This clonotype has a count of ten or more. V and J are TRBV7-8 and TRBJ2-1, with a tentative D call TRBD1 (6 bases). The CDR3 totals 14 residues. Germline V lookup: CDR1 SGHVS, CDR2 FQNEAQ. V was clipped by 4 bases and J by 1 base, with 8 bases between them. The CDR3 region has the DNA TGTGCCAGCAGCTGGGGACATTCCTACAATGAGCAGTTCTTC. Its protein product is CASSWGHSYNEQFF.

This clonotype was picked up many times. The chain employs TRBV6-1 and TRBJ2-7; TRBD1 agrees at 12 bases. CDR3 size: 15 residues. CDR1 and CDR2 from the germline V gene are MNHNS and SASEGT. V gave up 5 bases and J gave up 4 bases; unmatched junction bases: 6. CDR3 in amino acids: CASSTGTGGTYEQYF. CDR3 nucleotides: TGTGCCAGCAGTACAGGGACAGGGGGCACTTACGAGCAGTACTTC.

This clonotype turned up a few times. Possible read error: a much larger clone is one base away. The chain carries TRBV20-1 and TRBJ2-1; D remains unclear. CDR1 and CDR2 from the germline V gene are DFQATT and SNEGSKA (reference sequence). The CDR3 is made up of 15 amino acids. The CDR3: CSASGRRSSYNGQFF. CDR3 nucleotide sequence: TGCAGTGCTTCCGGGCGAAGGAGCTCCTACAATGGGCAGTTCTTC.

The chain has TRBV7-2 and TRBJ2-7; 9 bases fit TRBD2. The CDR3 extends over 15 amino acids. CDR1 is SGHTA, CDR2 FQGNSA, per germline. V lost 6 bases and J lost 3; bases outside the gene matches: 9. Written as DNA, the CDR3 is TGTGCCAGCAGAGCGGGGGGCGGAGGAAGCTACGAGCAGTACTTC. Encoded protein: CASRAGGGGSYEQYF.

In its sample, this clonotype was seen many times. This chain links TRBV4-2 with TRBJ2-5, with D maybe TRBD1 (6 bases). The V end was cut by 1 base, the J end by 5 bases, with 14 bases between. There are 15 residues in the CDR3. Germline CDR1 LGHNA, CDR2 YNFKEQ. For the CDR3, the DNA is TGTGCCAGCAGCCAAGCCCTACGGCAGGGGGAGACCCAGTACTTC. Its protein product is CASSQALRQGETQYF.

This clonotype has a count of ten or more. The rearrangement links TRBV7-2 to TRBJ2-1; a weak D match, TRBD1 (5 bases). In germline, CDR1 is SGHTA, CDR2 FQGNSA. The CDR3 loop spans 15 amino acids. Trimming stripped 5 bases from V and 0 bases from J, with 11 bases between. CDR3 residues: CASSIDSGSYNEQFF. CDR3 DNA sequence: TGTGCCAGCAGCATAGACAGTGGCTCCTACAATGAGCAGTTCTTC. Combining the CDR3 with reference TRBV7-2 and TRBJ2-1 gives the whole variable domain GAGVSQSPSNKVTEKGKDVELRCDPISGHTALYWYRQSLGQGLEFLIYFQGNSAPDKSGLPSDRFSAERTGGSVSTLTIQRTQQEDSAVYLCASSIDSGSYNEQFFGPGTRLTVL.

The chain is built from TRBV18 and TRBJ1-5, with 8 bases matching TRBD1. The CDR3 has 14 residues. From germline, CDR1 is KGHSH and CDR2 LQKENI. V shed 4 bases and J 6 bases; nucleotides not matched to a gene: 5. The CDR3 loop reads CASSRTGNAQPQHF. DNA of the CDR3: TGTGCCAGCTCACGGACAGGGAACGCTCAGCCCCAGCATTTT.

This clonotype was seen at least ten times. V is TRBV6-5 and J is TRBJ2-3, with D perhaps TRBD2 (6 bases). The germline V gene has CDR1 MNHEY and CDR2 SVGAGI. The CDR3 totals 15 residues. Trimming cost V 4 bases and J 4 bases, with 15 bases left between them. CDR3 sequence: CASSSVGTVPDTQYF. In nucleotides, the CDR3 is TGTGCCAGCAGTTCCGTCGGGACTGTCCCAGATACGCAGTATTTT.

The V call is TRBV7-6, the J call TRBJ1-1; D is unclear. The germline V gene encodes CDR1 SGHVS and CDR2 FNYEAQ. The length of the CDR3 is 14 residues. Trimming took off 8 bases at V and 1 base at J, with 14 bases between the two ends. The CDR3 sequence is CASGSEAGNTEAFF. CDR3 DNA: TGTGCCAGCGGCTCAGAGGCAGGGAACACTGAAGCTTTCTTT.

This clonotype was observed a few times. The J gene is TRBJ1-1, the V gene TRBV27, with 7 bases identical to TRBD1. From germline, CDR1 is MNHEY and CDR2 SMNVEV (reference sequence). The V gene end was trimmed by 5 bases and the J gene end by 1 base; junction bases not matched to a gene: 7. The CDR3 totals 15 residues. The CDR3, as DNA: TGTGCCAGCAGTCGCGCAGGGGGTTGGAACACTGAAGCTTTCTTT. It is translated as CASSRAGGWNTEAFF.

This clonotype has more than one count but fewer than ten. J is TRBJ2-5 and V is TRBV3-1, with 8 bases matching TRBD2. The germline CDR1 and CDR2 sequences are LGHDT and YNNKEL (reference sequence). This CDR3 region has 17 residues. V lost 3 bases to trimming and J lost 5 bases; unmatched junction nucleotides: 14. The CDR3: CASSHQSGGHRGETQYF. As DNA, the CDR3 is TGTGCCAGCAGCCATCAAAGCGGGGGCCACCGCGGGGAGACCCAGTACTTC.

The rearrangement links TRBV20-1 to TRBJ1-5; the D gene is possibly TRBD1 (6 bases). The CDR3 runs 14 residues. Per germline, CDR1 DFQATT and CDR2 SNEGSKA (reference sequence). The germline V and J ends were trimmed by 2 bases and 5 bases, with 13 bases remaining between them. Written as DNA, the CDR3 is TGCAGTGCTAGACCCTCAGGGGAGTATCAGCCCCAGCATTTT. Translating gives CSARPSGEYQPQHF.

Worth noting for this clonotype: Since the CDR3 does not end with the conserved phenylalanine or tryptophan, this likely comes from a read error. No DNA is shown, since the ends of the CDR3 on it are uncertain; the CDR3 is the one TCRdb lists. V usage is TRBV12-3 or TRBV12-4 and J usage is TRBJ1-2. The CDR3 spans 15 amino acids, including both terminal residues. The CDR3: CARSLGGDSNYGYTC.

This clonotype was recorded once. A much larger clone differs from this one at a single base, so this may be a read error. The gene calls are TRBV3-1 and TRBJ1-2; possible D gene TRBD1, 6 bases. V dropped 4 bases and J dropped 7 bases, with 13 bases sitting between them. The CDR3 has 13 amino acids. Germline lookup yields CDR1 LGHDT and CDR2 YNNKEL (reference sequence). DNA for the CDR3: TGTGCCAGCAGCCGGAGGACAGTTCGTGGCTACACCTTC. Protein product: CASSRRTVRGYTF.